Sequencing of this T cell receptor (beta chain) was carried out in a study of OX40 agonist ivuxolimab in advanced cancers. Study details: Patients received the agonistic anti-OX40 (CD134) antibody ivuxolimab.

The data were produced by immunoSEQ multiplex PCR, yet TCRdb's version contains in-frame clones alone and is incomplete. Among about 94,000 clones listed, roughly 84% were seen once. This CDR3 is built from 14 residues. The V and J ends lost 2 bases and 2 bases respectively, with 13 bases between them. CDR1 is GTSNPN, CDR2 SVGIG, per germline (reference sequence). The sequenced sample was CD4+ or CD8+ T cells sorted from blood, obtained in a trial of the OX40 agonist ivuxolimab. V is TRBV30 and J is TRBJ2-7, with D hard to call. The TCR originated in an adult with an advanced solid tumor such as melanoma, head and neck, liver or kidney cancer. Here the CDR3 DNA reads TGTGCCTGGAGTAAGGTCAGGACCACCTACGAGCAGTACTTC. Its translation is CAWSKVRTTYEQYF.